Presented here are 25 T cell receptor beta chains from one specimen sequenced in a study of shared clonotypes between healthy human individuals. Positively selected for CCR7, the CD45RO-negative cells used as naive CD8 cells excluded terminally differentiated effector memory CD45RA+ cells. The table came from immunoSEQ multiplex PCR; TCRdb's copy has only in-frame clones and leaves some out. This sample has about 2.1 million clones, with about 94% found just once. The sample consisted of naive CD8+ T cells from PBMCs. The receptors originated from a man between 18 and 35 years old in good health. Some clones in this sample may be carry-over from other donors' samples.

The rearrangement links TRBV10-3 to TRBJ2-1; D call uncertain. The CDR3 extends over 11 amino acids. V gave up 2 bases and J gave up 9 bases, with 5 bases separating them. Germline lookup yields CDR1 ENHRY and CDR2 SYGVKD. In nucleotides, the CDR3 is TGTGCCATCAGTGAGGGACCTGAGCAGTTCTTC. It translates to CAISEGPEQFF.

The genes are TRBV14 and TRBJ2-1; 8 nucleotides match TRBD1. CDR3 length: 15 amino acids. Germline CDR1 is SGHDN and CDR2 is FVKESK. V was pared by 2 bases and J by 5 bases, with 5 bases of the junction left unmatched. The CDR3 region is CASSQWDRSDNEQFF. Written as DNA, the CDR3 is TGTGCCAGCAGCCAATGGGACAGGTCAGACAATGAGCAGTTCTTC.

The rearrangement uses TRBV7-9 and TRBJ2-1; D possibly matches TRBD1 or TRBD2 (5 bases each). V lost 1 base and J lost 8, with 15 bases in between. The germline V gene has CDR1 SEHNR and CDR2 FQNEAQ (reference sequence). There are 15 residues in the CDR3. The CDR3 region has the DNA TGTGCCAGCAGCTTAGTCGGGTGGGACGGCGATGAGCAGTTCTTC. Amino acids: CASSLVGWDGDEQFF.

This rearrangement joins TRBV30 to TRBJ1-1; possible D gene TRBD1, 5 bases. CDR3 size: 14 residues. The V end was cut by 5 bases, the J end by 4 bases, with 17 bases between. Germline loops: CDR1 GTSNPN, CDR2 SVGIG (reference sequence). CDR3 nucleotides: TGTGCCTGGGGGACCGGTAGCTGGTTCACTGAAGCTTTCTTT. Protein product: CAWGTGSWFTEAFF.

The chain combines TRBV6-5 with TRBJ1-1; no reliable D call. CDR1 is MNHEY, CDR2 SVGAGI, per germline. Trimming removed 4 bases from V and 10 bases from J, with 19 bases in between. The CDR3 runs to 14 residues. CDR3 sequence: CASSFTPGPLGAFF. DNA for the CDR3: TGTGCCAGCAGTTTTACCCCGGGCCCTCTGGGAGCTTTCTTT.

The V gene is TRBV29-1, the J gene TRBJ2-7; tentatively, D is TRBD1 (6 bases). V was pared by 6 bases and J by 3 bases, with 18 bases between. Germline CDR1 reads SQVTM; CDR2 reads ANQGSEA. CDR3 length: 14 residues. The DNA for the CDR3 is TGCAGCGTCCGTGGGGGCATATGGGGCTACGAGCAGTACTTC. Residues: CSVRGGIWGYEQYF.

The chain carries TRBV27 and TRBJ2-1; D might be TRBD2 (6 bases). V was pared by 6 bases and J by 2 bases, with 11 bases between. The CDR3 runs 14 residues. The V gene's germline CDR1 is MNHEY and CDR2 SMNVEV (reference sequence). CDR3: CASRSLATYNEQFF. CDR3 DNA: TGTGCCAGCAGGTCACTAGCAACCTACAATGAGCAGTTCTTC.

V is TRBV28 and J is TRBJ2-7; D is possibly TRBD2 (6 bases). This CDR3 comprises 12 residues. CDR1 and CDR2 (germline): MDHEN, SYDVKM. Trimming shortened V by 5 bases and J by 7 bases, and 12 bases separated the two germline ends. CDR3 residues: CASSQTSREQYF. For the CDR3, the DNA is TGTGCCAGCAGTCAGACTAGTAGGGAGCAGTACTTC.

The gene calls are TRBV30 and TRBJ2-6; D may be TRBD1 (5 bases). V lost 3 bases, J lost 0 bases, and 18 bases lay in between. CDR3 length: 18 amino acids. Per the germline V gene, CDR1 is GTSNPN and CDR2 is SVGIG (reference sequence). The CDR3 is CAWSDIGDPLSGANVLTF. The CDR3 nucleotides are TGTGCCTGGAGCGACATAGGGGATCCCCTCTCTGGGGCCAACGTCCTGACTTTC.

The chain is built from TRBV13 and TRBJ2-5, with D possibly matching TRBD2 (6 bases). The J call may be mistaken, given a closer DNA end match to TRBJ2-7. The CDR3 has 13 residues. Germline CDR1 PRHDT, CDR2 FYEKMQ (reference sequence). The CDR3, as DNA: TGTGCCAGCAGCCAGGGACTGATGAGCGAGCAGTACTTC. Protein product: CASSQGLMSEQYF.

This clone was picked up one time. The chain uses TRBV10-2 and TRBJ2-5, with D perhaps TRBD2 (6 bases). CDR3 size: 14 residues. CDR1 and CDR2 from the germline V gene are WSHSY and SAAADI. Deletions cut 3 bases from V and 0 bases from J, with 8 bases between. The CDR3 reads CASSDGGDQETQYF. For the CDR3, the DNA is TGCGCCAGCAGTGACGGCGGGGACCAAGAGACCCAGTACTTC.

V is TRBV7-2 and J is TRBJ2-1; D not resolved. V shed 1 base and J shed 4 bases, with 14 bases lying between them. This CDR3 has 16 amino acids. Looked up from germline, CDR1 is SGHTA and CDR2 is FQGNSA. This CDR3 is CASSLGPAGPYNEQFF. The CDR3, as DNA: TGTGCCAGCAGCTTAGGCCCCGCCGGCCCTTACAATGAGCAGTTCTTC.

The rearrangement joins TRBV11-2 to TRBJ1-1; D not certain. The germline gives CDR1 SGHAT, CDR2 FQNNGV. The CDR3 is made up of 13 amino acids. V lost 2 bases, J lost 4 bases, and 8 bases lay in between. DNA for the CDR3: TGTGCCAGCAGCTTATTTGCGGGCACTGAAGCTTTCTTT. Protein product: CASSLFAGTEAFF. Together with reference TRBV11-2 and TRBJ1-1, the CDR3 gives the full variable domain: EAGVAQSPRYKIIEKRQSVAFWCNPISGHATLYWYQQILGQGPKLLIQFQNNGVVDDSQLPKDRFSAERLKGVDSTLKIQPAKLEDSAVYLCASSLFAGTEAFFGQGTRLTVV.

The chain combines TRBV6-1 with TRBJ2-1; TRBD2 matches 11 bases. The junction had 6 bases not matched to a gene; V was cut back by 4 bases and J by 4 bases. This CDR3 comprises 16 residues. CDR1 MNHNS and CDR2 SASEGT come from the germline V gene. CDR3 loop: CASSGAGTSGYNEQFF. The CDR3, as DNA: TGTGCCAGCAGTGGGGCGGGGACTAGCGGTTACAATGAGCAGTTCTTC.

J is TRBJ1-1 and V is TRBV27; D is unresolved. The V end lost 2 bases, the J end lost 0 bases, and 13 bases lay between the germline ends. Germline lookup yields CDR1 MNHEY and CDR2 SMNVEV (reference sequence). This CDR3 contains 16 residues. CDR3 nucleotide sequence: TGTGCCAGCAGTTTAGAAGGTCCCCCTGTGAACACTGAAGCTTTCTTT. Residues: CASSLEGPPVNTEAFF.

The V and J genes are TRBV19 and TRBJ2-5; no clear D gene. The CDR3 extends over 15 amino acids. V was clipped by 3 bases and J by 1 base, with 12 bases between them. Germline V lookup: CDR1 LNHDA, CDR2 SQIVND (reference sequence). The CDR3 reads CASSIRAVLQETQYF. The CDR3 DNA sequence: TGTGCCAGTAGTATCCGGGCGGTACTCCAAGAGACCCAGTACTTC.

The chain is built from TRBV21-1 and TRBJ2-7; the D segment call TRBD1 is taken from the table without a DNA check. TRBV21-1 is recorded as a pseudogene. This CDR3 is 12 amino acids long. CDR3 in amino acids: CASSLSSYEQYF. The DNA for the CDR3 is TGTGCCAGCAGCCTCAGCTCCTACGAGCAGTACTTC.

V is TRBV19 and J is TRBJ2-3; D not certain. The CDR3 has 14 residues. Trimming removed 1 base from V and 0 bases from J, with 5 bases in between. From germline, CDR1 is LNHDA and CDR2 SQIVND (reference sequence). The CDR3 DNA sequence: TGTGCCAGTAGTATAGTGGCGAGCACAGATACGCAGTATTTT. Encoded protein: CASSIVASTDTQYF.

The chain is built from TRBV9 and TRBJ1-1; D unclear. Germline lookup yields CDR1 SGDLS and CDR2 YYNGEE. The CDR3 is 13 residues long. V dropped 4 bases and J dropped 1 base, with 8 bases sitting between them. CDR3 amino acids: CASSPPENTEAFF. CDR3 DNA: TGTGCCAGCAGCCCACCAGAGAACACTGAAGCTTTCTTT.

The chain recombines TRBV5-4 with TRBJ2-1; 10 bases are a match to TRBD2. The CDR3 covers 18 residues. The V gene end was trimmed by 4 bases and the J gene end by 5 bases; junction bases not matched to a gene: 15. Germline values: CDR1 SGHNT, CDR2 YYREEE (reference sequence). The DNA for the CDR3 is TGTGCCAGCAGCCTAGCGGGAGTCTCCAGGGACCTCGACAATGAGCAGTTCTTC. This gives the protein CASSLAGVSRDLDNEQFF.

The rearrangement joins TRBV7-9 to TRBJ2-2; tentative D call: TRBD1 (6 bases). V gave up 3 bases and J gave up 0 bases, with 14 bases separating them. Per germline, CDR1 SEHNR and CDR2 FQNEAQ (reference sequence). This CDR3 spans 17 amino acids. As DNA, the CDR3 is TGTGCCAGCAGCTTGCCAGGGGTCCGGGCGAACACCGGGGAGCTGTTTTTT. Residues: CASSLPGVRANTGELFF.

This rearrangement joins TRBV21-1 to TRBJ2-3; the table gives TRBD2 as D, unverified against the DNA. TRBV21-1 is assigned pseudogene status. This CDR3 is built from 16 residues. CDR3 in amino acids: CASSFPAERSTDTQYF. CDR3 DNA sequence: TGTGCCAGCAGCTTCCCAGCGGAGCGGTCCACAGATACGCAGTATTTT.

The chain couples TRBV27 to TRBJ1-1; TRBD1 matches at 10 bases. CDR3 size: 18 residues. With 4 bases clipped from V and 4 bases from J, the junction kept 15 bases outside the gene matches. CDR1 is MNHEY, CDR2 SMNVEV, per germline (reference sequence). The CDR3 DNA reads TGTGCCAGCAGTTCCAAACACCGGGACAGGGGAGGTTTCACTGAAGCTTTCTTT. It codes for CASSSKHRDRGGFTEAFF.

The rearrangement links TRBV28 to TRBJ1-1; weak D call: TRBD1 (6 bases). The CDR3 is 14 residues long. Trimming left V 3 bases short and J 4 bases short, with 12 bases between. The germline gives CDR1 MDHEN, CDR2 SYDVKM. CDR3 coding DNA: TGTGCCAGCAGTTTGGGGGGGGCGATCACTGAAGCTTTCTTT. Its translation: CASSLGGAITEAFF.

This chain uses TRBV5-6 with TRBJ2-7, with 12 bases fitting TRBD1. CDR1 and CDR2 (germline): SGHDT, YYEEEE. The V segment lost 3 bases and the J segment 4 bases; nucleotides outside the gene matches: 5. The CDR3 spans 15 residues. CDR3 DNA: TGTGCCAGCAGCTCTGAGGGACAGGGGGCGTACGAGCAGTACTTC. It specifies CASSSEGQGAYEQYF.